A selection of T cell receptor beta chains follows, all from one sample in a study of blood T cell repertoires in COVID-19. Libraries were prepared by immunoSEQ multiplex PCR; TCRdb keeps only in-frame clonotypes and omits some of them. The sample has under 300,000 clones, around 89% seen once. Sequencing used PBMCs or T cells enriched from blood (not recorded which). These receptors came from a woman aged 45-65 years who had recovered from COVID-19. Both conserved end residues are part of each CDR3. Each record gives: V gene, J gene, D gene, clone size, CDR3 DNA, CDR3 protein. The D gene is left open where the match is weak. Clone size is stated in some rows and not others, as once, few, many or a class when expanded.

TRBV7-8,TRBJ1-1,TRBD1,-,TGTGCCAGCAGCTTGGGCCTTACAGGGGGCGTCTCGGAAGCTTTCTTT,CASSLGLTGGVSEAFF
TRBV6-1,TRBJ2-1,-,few,TGTGCCAGCAGTGAACCTCAGAGGTCGGCAACTGAGCAGTTCTTC,CASSEPQRSATEQFF
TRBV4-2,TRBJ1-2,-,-,TGTGCCAGCAGCCAAGTCATGGCCTATGGCTACACCTTC,CASSQVMAYGYTF
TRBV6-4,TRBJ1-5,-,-,TGTGCCAGCAGTGATTCTGAGGTCCGGATTAGCAATCAGCCCCAGCATTTT,CASSDSEVRISNQPQHF
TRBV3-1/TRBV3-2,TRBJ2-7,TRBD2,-,TGTGCCAGCAGCCAAGGGCTAGCGGGAGGGCCCTACGAGCAGTACTTC,CASSQGLAGGPYEQYF
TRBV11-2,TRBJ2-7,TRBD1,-,TGTGCCAGCAGGTCAGTACCGGGACAGGTCTACGAGCAGTACTTC,CASRSVPGQVYEQYF
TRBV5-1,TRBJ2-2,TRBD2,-,TGCGCCAGCAGCTTGGGCGCGGGAGCAGACGGGGAGCTGTTTTTT,CASSLGAGADGELFF
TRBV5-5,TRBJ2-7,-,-,TGTGCCAGCAGCTTGGGTTTGGGAGTAACTAGCAACGAGCAGTACTTC,CASSLGLGVTSNEQYF
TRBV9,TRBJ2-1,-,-,TGTGCCAGCAGCCGCTCAAACTCAGGGGAGCAGTTCTTC,CASSRSNSGEQFF
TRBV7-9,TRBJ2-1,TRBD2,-,TGTGCCAGCAGCTTTCGCGGACTAGGCAATGAGCAGTTCTTC,CASSFRGLGNEQFF
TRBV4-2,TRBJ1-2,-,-,TGTGCCAGCAGCCAGGATACAGATTTTAACTATGGCTACACCTTC,CASSQDTDFNYGYTF
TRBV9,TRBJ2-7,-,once,TGTGCCAGCAGCGTAGGAGTAGTCTCCTACGAGCAGTACTTC,CASSVGVVSYEQYF
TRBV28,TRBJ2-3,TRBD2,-,TGTGCCAGCAGTGATAGCGGGAGATTGGATACGCAGTATTTT,CASSDSGRLDTQYF
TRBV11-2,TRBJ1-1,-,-,TGTGCCAGCAGCTTGGCGGGGGGGGTCACTGAAGCTTTCTTT,CASSLAGGVTEAFF
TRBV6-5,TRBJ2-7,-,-,TGTGCCAGCAGTCCCCGACAGTACTACGAGCAGTACTTC,CASSPRQYYEQYF
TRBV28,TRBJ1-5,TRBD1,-,TGTGCCAGCAGTTTAGCAGGGACAGGGTTGAGTCAGCCCCAGCATTTT,CASSLAGTGLSQPQHF
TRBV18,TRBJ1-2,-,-,TGTGCCAGCACTAACAGCCGGGACAATAGGGGCTTGTTGGATGGCTACACCTTC,CASTNSRDNRGLLDGYTF
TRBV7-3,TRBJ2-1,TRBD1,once,TGTGCCAGCAGCTTGGGACAGGGCATTGAGCAGTTCTTC,CASSLGQGIEQFF
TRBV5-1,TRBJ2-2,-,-,TGCGCCAGCAGCTGGGACACCCCGGGATCCGGGGAGCTGTTTTTT,CASSWDTPGSGELFF
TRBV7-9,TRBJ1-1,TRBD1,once,TGTGCCAGCAGCTTACAGGGGGCTAACACTGAAGCTTTCTTT,CASSLQGANTEAFF
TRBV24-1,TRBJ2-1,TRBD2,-,TGTGCCACCAGTGAACCTACTAGCGGCTCCTACAATGAGCAGTTCTTC,CATSEPTSGSYNEQFF
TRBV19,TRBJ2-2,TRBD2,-,TGTGCCAGTAAGGCTAGCGGTATGAACACCGGGGAGCTGTTTTTT,CASKASGMNTGELFF